Reported below is one TCR beta chain. The assay was immunoSEQ multiplex PCR, and TCRdb's table has in-frame clones only and misses some. This table has about 160,000 clones, 65% to 85% appearing once. V shed 6 bases, J shed 1 base, and the junction held 8 bases outside the gene matches. Germline V gene sequence: CDR1 SNHLY, CDR2 FYNNEI. The CDR3 sequence is 15 residues long. The data belong to a study of blood T cell repertoires in COVID-19. Sequenced: PBMCs or T cells enriched from blood (not recorded which). This TCR came from a man between 35 and 55 years old who had recovered from COVID-19. This rearrangement joins TRBV2 to TRBJ2-5; 7 bases line up with TRBD2. The CDR3 bases are TGTGCCAGCAGCGGAGCGGGACCAGTCCAAGAGACCCAGTACTTC. Translation gives CASSGAGPVQETQYF.